This entry describes one T cell receptor (beta chain). V lost 4 bases, J lost 0 bases, and 4 bases lay in between. CDR1 and CDR2 from the germline V gene are MGHDK and SYGVNS. This CDR3 region has 14 residues. The entry originates in a study of T cell changes during pregnancy in multiple sclerosis. Profiled with immunoSEQ multiplex PCR; TCRdb holds only in-frame clones, not every one. The table lists about 43,000 clones, about nine tenths of them singletons. V is TRBV25-1 and J is TRBJ2-6; D gene uncertain. The sequences come from peripheral blood, collected in the second trimester of pregnancy. The receptor was derived from a female donor in good health, enrolled as a control in a pregnancy study. This chain's CDR3 is CASSASSGANVLTF. The CDR3 nucleotides read TGTGCCAGCAGTGCGAGCTCTGGGGCCAACGTCCTGACTTTC.